Listed below are T cell receptor beta chains from one sample, sequenced in a study of CD8 T cells in ankylosing spondylitis. TCRdb independently ran MiXCR on the 5' RACE reads; one entry per CDR3 protein. Of 200,000 to 250,000 distinct CDR3 sequences listed, roughly 10% are singletons. Sequenced material: blood, either unsorted or a sorted T cell fraction (not recorded which). Receptor source: a male donor with ankylosing spondylitis or in good health (not recorded which). CDR3s include the opening cysteine and the closing phenylalanine or tryptophan. A D gene is named only where the DNA matches it firmly. Not every row has a clone size; where given, it reads once, few, many or a size class.

v_call	d_call	j_call	clone_size	cdr3_nt	cdr3_aa
TRBV7-9	NA	TRBJ2-1	many	TGTGCCAGCAGCTGGGGCGGGAATGTCAATGAGCAGTTCTTC	CASSWGGNVNEQFF
TRBV12-3/TRBV12-4	NA	TRBJ2-3	NA	TGTGCCAGCAGTTTGGGGAGAAACACAGATACGCAGTATTTT	CASSLGRNTDTQYF
TRBV11-3	NA	TRBJ2-7	NA	TGTGCCAGCAGCTTAGATCCCAACTCCTACGAGCAGTACTTC	CASSLDPNSYEQYF
TRBV12-5	NA	TRBJ2-1	many	TGTGCTAGTGGCACGTTACAGGGAGACAATGAGCAGTTCTTC	CASGTLQGDNEQFF
TRBV15	TRBD2	TRBJ2-5	many	TGTGCCACCAGCAGAGATCTAGCGGGGCACCAAGAGACCCAGTACTTC	CATSRDLAGHQETQYF
TRBV29-1	NA	TRBJ1-2	few	TGCAGCGTTGGGGAGGGGACCTATGGCTACACCTTC	CSVGEGTYGYTF
TRBV5-1	TRBD2	TRBJ2-3	many	TGCGCCAGCAGCTTGGGGACTAGCGGAAGCACAGATACGCAGTATTTT	CASSLGTSGSTDTQYF
TRBV5-1	NA	TRBJ2-2	many	TGCGCCAGCAGCGTCGGGGGTATGGTCGCCGGGGAGCTGTTTTTT	CASSVGGMVAGELFF
TRBV12-3/TRBV12-4	NA	TRBJ2-7	many	TGTGCCAGCAGTATCGGGGAGGCCTACGAGCAGTACTTC	CASSIGEAYEQYF
TRBV21-1	NA	TRBJ2-5	many	TGTGCCAGCAGCAAAAGCAGGGGTCAAGAGACCCAGTACTTC	CASSKSRGQETQYF
TRBV20-1	NA	TRBJ2-3	many	TGCAGTCCTAGGGAGAGCACAGATACGCAGTATTTT	CSPRESTDTQYF
TRBV30	NA	TRBJ2-7	many	TGTGCCTGGAGTGTGAAAGGGGGTGTCTCCTACGAGCAGTACTTC	CAWSVKGGVSYEQYF
TRBV20-1	NA	TRBJ1-1	many	TGCAGTGCTAGAGGGGGGATGAACACTGAAGCTTTCTTT	CSARGGMNTEAFF
TRBV6-2/TRBV6-3	NA	TRBJ1-1	many	TGTGCCAGCACCATAGGTCAGCAGGGACCGAATGTGAACACTGAAGCTTTCTTT	CASTIGQQGPNVNTEAFF
TRBV5-1	TRBD1	TRBJ2-7	many	TGCGCCAGCAGCGGATCCACACCGGGACAGGAAAAGCAGTACTTC	CASSGSTPGQEKQYF